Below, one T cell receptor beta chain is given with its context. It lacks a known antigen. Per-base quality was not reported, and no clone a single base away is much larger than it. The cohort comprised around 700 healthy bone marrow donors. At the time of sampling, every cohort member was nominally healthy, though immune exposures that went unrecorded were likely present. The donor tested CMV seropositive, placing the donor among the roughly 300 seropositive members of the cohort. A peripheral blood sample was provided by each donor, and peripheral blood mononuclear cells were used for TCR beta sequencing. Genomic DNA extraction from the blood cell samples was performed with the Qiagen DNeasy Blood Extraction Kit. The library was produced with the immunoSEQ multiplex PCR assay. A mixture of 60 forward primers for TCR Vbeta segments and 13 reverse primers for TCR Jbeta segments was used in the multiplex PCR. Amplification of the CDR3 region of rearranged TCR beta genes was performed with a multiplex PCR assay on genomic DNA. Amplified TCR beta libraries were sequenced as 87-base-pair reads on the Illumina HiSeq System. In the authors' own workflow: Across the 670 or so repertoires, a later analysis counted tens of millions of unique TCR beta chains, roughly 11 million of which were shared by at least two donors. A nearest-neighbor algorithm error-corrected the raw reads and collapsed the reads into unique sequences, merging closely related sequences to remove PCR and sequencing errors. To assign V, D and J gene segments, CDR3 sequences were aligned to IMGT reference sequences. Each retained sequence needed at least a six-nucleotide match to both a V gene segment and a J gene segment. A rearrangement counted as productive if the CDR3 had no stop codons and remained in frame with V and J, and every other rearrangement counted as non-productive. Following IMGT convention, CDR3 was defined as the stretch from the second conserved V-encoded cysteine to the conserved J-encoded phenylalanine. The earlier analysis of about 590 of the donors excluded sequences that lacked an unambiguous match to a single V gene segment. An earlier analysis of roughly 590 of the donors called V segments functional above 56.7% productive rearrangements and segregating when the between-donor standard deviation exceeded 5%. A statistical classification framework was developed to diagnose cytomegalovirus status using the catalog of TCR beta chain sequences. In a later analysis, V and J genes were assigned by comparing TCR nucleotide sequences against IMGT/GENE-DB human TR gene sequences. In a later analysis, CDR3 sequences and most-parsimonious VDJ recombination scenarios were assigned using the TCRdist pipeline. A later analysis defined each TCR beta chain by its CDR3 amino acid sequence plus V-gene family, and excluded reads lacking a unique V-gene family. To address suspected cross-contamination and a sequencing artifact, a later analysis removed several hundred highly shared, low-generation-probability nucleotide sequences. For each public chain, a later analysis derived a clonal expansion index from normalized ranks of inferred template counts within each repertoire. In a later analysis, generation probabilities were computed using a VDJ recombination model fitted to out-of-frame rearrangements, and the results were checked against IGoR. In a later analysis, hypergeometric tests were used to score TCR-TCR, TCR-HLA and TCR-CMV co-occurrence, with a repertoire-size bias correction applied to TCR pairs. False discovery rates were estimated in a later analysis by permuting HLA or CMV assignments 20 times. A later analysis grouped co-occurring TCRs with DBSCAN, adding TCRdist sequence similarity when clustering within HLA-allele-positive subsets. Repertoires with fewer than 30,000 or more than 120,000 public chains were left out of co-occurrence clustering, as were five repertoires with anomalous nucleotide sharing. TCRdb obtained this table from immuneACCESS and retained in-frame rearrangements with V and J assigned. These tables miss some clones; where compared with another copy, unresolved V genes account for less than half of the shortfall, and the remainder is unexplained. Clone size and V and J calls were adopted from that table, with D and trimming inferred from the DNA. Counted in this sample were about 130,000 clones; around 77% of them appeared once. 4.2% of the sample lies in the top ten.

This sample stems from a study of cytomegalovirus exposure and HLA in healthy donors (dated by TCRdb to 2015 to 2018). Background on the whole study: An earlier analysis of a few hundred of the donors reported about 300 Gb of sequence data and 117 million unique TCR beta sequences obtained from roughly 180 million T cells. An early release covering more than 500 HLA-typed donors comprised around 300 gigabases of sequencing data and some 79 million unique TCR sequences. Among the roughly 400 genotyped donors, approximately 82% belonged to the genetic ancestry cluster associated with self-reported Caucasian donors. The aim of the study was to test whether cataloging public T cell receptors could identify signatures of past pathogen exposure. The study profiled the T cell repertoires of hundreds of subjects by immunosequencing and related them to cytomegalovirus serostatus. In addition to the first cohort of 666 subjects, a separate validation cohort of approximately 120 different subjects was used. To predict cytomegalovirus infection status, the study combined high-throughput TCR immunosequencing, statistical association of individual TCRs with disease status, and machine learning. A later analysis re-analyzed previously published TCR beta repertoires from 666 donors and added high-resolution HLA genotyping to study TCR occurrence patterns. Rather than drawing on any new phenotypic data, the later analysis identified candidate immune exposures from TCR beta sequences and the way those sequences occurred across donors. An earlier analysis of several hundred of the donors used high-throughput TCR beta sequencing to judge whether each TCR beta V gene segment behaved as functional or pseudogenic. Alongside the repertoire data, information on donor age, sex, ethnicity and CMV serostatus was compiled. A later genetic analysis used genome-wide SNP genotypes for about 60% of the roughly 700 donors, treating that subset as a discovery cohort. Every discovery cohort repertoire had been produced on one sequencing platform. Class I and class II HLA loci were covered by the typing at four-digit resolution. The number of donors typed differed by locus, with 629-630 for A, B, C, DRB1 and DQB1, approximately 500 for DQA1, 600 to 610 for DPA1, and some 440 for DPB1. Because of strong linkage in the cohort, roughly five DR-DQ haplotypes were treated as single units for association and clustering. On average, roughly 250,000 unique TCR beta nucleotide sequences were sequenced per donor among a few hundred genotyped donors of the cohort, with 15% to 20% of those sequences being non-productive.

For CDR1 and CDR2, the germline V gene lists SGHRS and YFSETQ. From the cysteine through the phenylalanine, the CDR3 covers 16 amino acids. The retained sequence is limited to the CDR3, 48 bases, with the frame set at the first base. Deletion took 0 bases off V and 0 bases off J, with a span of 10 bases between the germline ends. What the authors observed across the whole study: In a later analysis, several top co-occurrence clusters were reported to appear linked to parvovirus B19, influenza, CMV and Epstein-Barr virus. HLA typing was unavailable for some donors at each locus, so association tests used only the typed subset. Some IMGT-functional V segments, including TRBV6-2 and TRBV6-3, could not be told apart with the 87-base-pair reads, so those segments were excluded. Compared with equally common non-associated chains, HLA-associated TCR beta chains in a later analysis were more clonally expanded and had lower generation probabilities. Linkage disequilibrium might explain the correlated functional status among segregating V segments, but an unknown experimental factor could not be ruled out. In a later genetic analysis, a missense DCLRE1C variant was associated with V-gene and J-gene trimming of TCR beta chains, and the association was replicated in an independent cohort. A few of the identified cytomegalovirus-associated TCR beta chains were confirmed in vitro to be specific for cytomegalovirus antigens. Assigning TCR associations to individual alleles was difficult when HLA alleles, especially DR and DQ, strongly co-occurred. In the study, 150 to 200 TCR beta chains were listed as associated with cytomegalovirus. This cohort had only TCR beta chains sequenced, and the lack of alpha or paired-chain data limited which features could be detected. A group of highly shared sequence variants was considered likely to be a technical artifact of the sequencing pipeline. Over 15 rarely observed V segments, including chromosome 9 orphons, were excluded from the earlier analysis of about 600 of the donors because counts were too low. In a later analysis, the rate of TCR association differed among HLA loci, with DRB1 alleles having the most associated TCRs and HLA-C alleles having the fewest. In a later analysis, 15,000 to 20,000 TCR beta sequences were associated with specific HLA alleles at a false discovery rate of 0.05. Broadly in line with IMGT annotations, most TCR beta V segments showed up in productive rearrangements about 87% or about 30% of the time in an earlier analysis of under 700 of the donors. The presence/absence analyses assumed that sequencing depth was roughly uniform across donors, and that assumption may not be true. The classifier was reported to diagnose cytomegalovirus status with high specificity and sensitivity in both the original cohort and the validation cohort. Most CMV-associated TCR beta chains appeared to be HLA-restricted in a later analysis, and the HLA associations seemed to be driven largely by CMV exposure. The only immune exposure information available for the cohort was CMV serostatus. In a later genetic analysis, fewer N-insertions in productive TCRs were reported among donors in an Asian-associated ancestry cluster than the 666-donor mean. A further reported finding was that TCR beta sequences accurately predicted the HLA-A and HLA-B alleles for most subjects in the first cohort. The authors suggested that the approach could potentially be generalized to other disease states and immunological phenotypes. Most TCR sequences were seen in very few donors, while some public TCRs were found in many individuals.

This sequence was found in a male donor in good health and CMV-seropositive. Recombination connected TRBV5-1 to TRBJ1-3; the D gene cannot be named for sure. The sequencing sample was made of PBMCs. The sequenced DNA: TGCGCCAGCAGCTTGGGAGGGCCCGACTCTGGAAACACCATATATTTT. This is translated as CASSLGGPDSGNTIYF.